Following are 2 T cell receptor beta chains from one sample sequenced in a study of cytomegalovirus exposure and HLA in healthy donors. The PCR contained 60 Vbeta and 13 Jbeta primers. Sequencing used immunoSEQ multiplex PCR; TCRdb keeps in-frame clones, though not all of them. The sample holds about 190,000 clones; 80% to 85% are singletons and the top ten take 2.1%. The source material was PBMCs. Source of these receptors: a woman younger than 35 in good health and CMV-seropositive.

The chain couples TRBV6-5 to TRBJ2-2; unclear D gene. Trimming took off 6 bases at V and 8 bases at J, with 7 bases between the two ends. There are 11 residues in the CDR3. In germline, CDR1 is MNHEY, CDR2 SVGAGI. CDR3 protein: CASRRRGELFF. As DNA, the CDR3 is TGTGCCAGCAGACGCAGAGGGGAGCTGTTTTTT.

J is TRBJ1-5 and V is TRBV6-1; D is possibly TRBD1 (6 bases). This CDR3 contains 15 residues. V lost 6 bases to trimming and J lost 2 bases, with 14 bases between them. Germline V CDR1 and CDR2: MNHNS, SASEGT. CDR3 bases: TGTGCCAGCAGCCTTGTATACAGGGGCAATCAGCCCCAGCATTTT. Translating gives CASSLVYRGNQPQHF.